The clone carrying this T cell receptor beta chain was seen many times. The antigen remains undetermined. The TCR beta CDR3 regions underwent amplification using RNA transcripts as the source. First-round RT-PCR with HTBI primers amplified the TCR CDR3 region. TCRdb redid the calling of the multiplex PCR reads with MiXCR, one entry per CDR3 protein. The sample has under 800,000 distinct CDR3 sequences; about 14% are singletons. These data come from a study of T cells in Graves' hyperthyroidism and ophthalmopathy. Study at large: Blood from the periphery was taken at initial diagnosis, before any treatment.

Using less than 12 ml of fresh peripheral blood, PBMCs were prepared. The study's findings and limits: Also found in blood were most expanded thyroid clonotypes above 0.001. Ophthalmopathy prediction by the model preceded onset by a median approximately 6.1 months.

This receptor was taken from a woman between 18 and 29 years old with Graves' hyperthyroidism. Sequencing input: blood.

CDR3 protein: CSAANNEQFF. The CDR3 DNA reads TGCAGTGCCGCCAACAATGAGCAGTTCTTC. This chain connects TRBV20-1 to TRBJ2-1; D is unclear. The germline V gene encodes CDR1 DFQATT and CDR2 SNEGSKA (reference sequence). Trimming removed 6 bases at V and 5 bases at J, with 5 bases between. This CDR3 contains 10 residues.